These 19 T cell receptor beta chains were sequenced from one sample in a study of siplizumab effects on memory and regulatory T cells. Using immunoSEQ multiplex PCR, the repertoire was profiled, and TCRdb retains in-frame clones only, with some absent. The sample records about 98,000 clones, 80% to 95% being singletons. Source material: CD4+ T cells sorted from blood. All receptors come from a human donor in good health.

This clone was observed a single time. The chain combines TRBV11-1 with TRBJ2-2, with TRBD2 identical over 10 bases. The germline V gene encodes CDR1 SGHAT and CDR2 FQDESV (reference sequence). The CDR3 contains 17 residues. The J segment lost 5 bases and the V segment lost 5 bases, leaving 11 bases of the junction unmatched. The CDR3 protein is CASSLPLAGPTTGELFF. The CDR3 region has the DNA TGTGCCAGCAGCCTTCCACTAGCGGGGCCTACTACCGGGGAGCTGTTTTTT.

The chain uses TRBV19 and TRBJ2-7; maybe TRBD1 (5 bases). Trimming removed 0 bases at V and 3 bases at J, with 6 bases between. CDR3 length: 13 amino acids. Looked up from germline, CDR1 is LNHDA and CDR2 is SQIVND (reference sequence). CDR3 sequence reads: CASSIEQDYEQYF. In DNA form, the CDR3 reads TGTGCCAGTAGTATAGAACAGGACTACGAGCAGTACTTC.

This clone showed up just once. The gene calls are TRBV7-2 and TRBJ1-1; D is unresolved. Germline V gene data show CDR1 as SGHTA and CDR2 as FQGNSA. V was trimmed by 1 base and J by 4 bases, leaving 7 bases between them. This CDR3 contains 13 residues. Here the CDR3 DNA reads TGTGCCAGCAGCTTAGATGAGGGCACTGAAGCTTTCTTT. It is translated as CASSLDEGTEAFF.

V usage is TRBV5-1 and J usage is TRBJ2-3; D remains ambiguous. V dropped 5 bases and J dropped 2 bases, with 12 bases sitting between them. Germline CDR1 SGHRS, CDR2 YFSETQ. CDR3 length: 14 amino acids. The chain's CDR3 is CASSYTDPTDTQYF. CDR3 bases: TGCGCCAGCAGTTATACGGACCCCACAGATACGCAGTATTTT.

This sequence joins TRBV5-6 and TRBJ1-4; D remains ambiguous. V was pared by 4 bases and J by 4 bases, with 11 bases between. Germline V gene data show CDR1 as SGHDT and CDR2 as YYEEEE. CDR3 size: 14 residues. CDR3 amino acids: CASSPWRINEKLFF. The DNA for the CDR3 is TGTGCCAGCAGCCCCTGGCGGATTAATGAAAAACTGTTTTTT.

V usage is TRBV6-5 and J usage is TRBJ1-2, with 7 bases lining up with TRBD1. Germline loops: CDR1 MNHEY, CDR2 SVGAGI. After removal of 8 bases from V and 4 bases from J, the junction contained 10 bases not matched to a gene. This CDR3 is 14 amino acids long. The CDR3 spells CASGIGGQSYGYTF. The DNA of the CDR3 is TGTGCCAGCGGCATAGGGGGACAGTCCTATGGCTACACCTTC.

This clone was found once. The CDR3 loop is CASSLRSQPQHF. As DNA, the CDR3 is TGTGCCAGCAGTTTAAGGAGTCAGCCCCAGCATTTT. The J gene is TRBJ1-5, the V gene TRBV28, with D unresolved. The CDR3 extends over 12 amino acids. Germline V gives CDR1 MDHEN, CDR2 SYDVKM. V lost 2 bases and J 6 bases, leaving 5 bases between the germline ends. The whole variable domain, remainder taken from reference TRBV28 and TRBJ1-5, is DVKVTQSSRYLVKRTGEKVFLECVQDMDHENMFWYRQDPGLGLRLIYFSYDVKMKEKGDIPEGYSVSREKKERFSLILESASTNQTSMYLCASSLRSQPQHFGDGTRLSIL.

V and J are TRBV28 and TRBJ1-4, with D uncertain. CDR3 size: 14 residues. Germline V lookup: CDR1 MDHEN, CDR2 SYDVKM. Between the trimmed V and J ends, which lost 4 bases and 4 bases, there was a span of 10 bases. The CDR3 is CASSSQTLNEKLFF. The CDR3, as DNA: TGTGCCAGCAGTTCCCAGACACTTAATGAAAAACTGTTTTTT. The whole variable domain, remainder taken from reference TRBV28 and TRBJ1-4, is DVKVTQSSRYLVKRTGEKVFLECVQDMDHENMFWYRQDPGLGLRLIYFSYDVKMKEKGDIPEGYSVSREKKERFSLILESASTNQTSMYLCASSSQTLNEKLFFGSGTQLSVL.

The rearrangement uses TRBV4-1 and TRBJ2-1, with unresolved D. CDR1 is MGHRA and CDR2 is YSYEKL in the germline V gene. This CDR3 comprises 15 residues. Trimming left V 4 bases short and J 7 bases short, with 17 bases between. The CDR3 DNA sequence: TGCGCCAGCAGCCCTCGGCCCAATAATGGGAATGAGCAGTTCTTC. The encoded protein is CASSPRPNNGNEQFF.

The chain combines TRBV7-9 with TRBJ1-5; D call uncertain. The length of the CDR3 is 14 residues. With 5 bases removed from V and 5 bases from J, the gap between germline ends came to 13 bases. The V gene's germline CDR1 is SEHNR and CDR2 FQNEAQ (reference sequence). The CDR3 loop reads CASSLSDGYQPQHF. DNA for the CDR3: TGTGCCAGCAGCCTAAGTGATGGTTATCAGCCCCAGCATTTT.

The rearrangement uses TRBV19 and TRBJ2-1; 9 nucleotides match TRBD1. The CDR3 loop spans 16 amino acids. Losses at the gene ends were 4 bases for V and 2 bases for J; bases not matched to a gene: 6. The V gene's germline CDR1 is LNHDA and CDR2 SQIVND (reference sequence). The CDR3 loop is CASSRGQGITYNEQFF. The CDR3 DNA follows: TGTGCCAGTAGTAGGGGACAGGGAATTACCTACAATGAGCAGTTCTTC.

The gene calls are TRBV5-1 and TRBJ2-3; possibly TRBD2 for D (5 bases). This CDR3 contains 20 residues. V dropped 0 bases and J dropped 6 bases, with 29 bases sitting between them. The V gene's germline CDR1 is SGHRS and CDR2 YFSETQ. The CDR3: CASSLVVLSVLGGFKDTQYF. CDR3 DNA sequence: TGCGCCAGCAGCTTGGTGGTTTTATCAGTACTTGGAGGTTTCAAGGATACGCAGTATTTT.

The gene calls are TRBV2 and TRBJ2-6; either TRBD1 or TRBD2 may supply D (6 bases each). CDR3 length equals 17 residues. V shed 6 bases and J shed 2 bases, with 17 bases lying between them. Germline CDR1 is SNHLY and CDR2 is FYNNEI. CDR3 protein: CASRGLRGSPGANVLTF. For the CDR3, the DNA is TGTGCCAGCAGAGGACTAAGGGGGTCCCCTGGGGCCAACGTCCTGACTTTC.

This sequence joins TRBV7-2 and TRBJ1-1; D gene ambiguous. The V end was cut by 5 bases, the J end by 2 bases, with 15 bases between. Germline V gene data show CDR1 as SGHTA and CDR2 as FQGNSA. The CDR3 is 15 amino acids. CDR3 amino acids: CASSLRWATNTEAFF. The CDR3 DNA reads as TGTGCCAGCAGCCTTAGATGGGCGACCAACACTGAAGCTTTCTTT.

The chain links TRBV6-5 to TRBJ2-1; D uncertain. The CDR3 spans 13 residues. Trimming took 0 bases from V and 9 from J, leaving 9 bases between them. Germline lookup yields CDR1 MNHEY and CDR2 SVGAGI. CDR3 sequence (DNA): TGTGCCAGCAGTTACTCGGGTGGGTTTGAGCAGTTCTTC. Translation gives CASSYSGGFEQFF.

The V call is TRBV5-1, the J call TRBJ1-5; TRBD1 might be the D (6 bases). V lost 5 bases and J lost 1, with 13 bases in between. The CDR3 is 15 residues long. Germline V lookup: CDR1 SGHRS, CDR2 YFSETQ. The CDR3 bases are TGCGCCAGCAGAGAGGGACATCTGAGCAATCAGCCCCAGCATTTT. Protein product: CASREGHLSNQPQHF.

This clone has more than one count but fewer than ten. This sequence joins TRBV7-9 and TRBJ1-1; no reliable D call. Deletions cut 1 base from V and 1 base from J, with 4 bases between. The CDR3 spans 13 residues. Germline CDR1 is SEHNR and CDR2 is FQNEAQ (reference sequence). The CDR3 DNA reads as TGTGCCAGCAGCTTAGGGACGAACACTGAAGCTTTCTTT. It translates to CASSLGTNTEAFF.

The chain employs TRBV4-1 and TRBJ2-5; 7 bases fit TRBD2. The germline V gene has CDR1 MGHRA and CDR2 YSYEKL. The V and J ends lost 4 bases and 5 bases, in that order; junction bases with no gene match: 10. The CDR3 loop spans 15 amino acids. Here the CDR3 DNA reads TGCGCCAGCAGCCGCACAACCCGGGGGGAGGAGACCCAGTACTTC. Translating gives CASSRTTRGEETQYF.

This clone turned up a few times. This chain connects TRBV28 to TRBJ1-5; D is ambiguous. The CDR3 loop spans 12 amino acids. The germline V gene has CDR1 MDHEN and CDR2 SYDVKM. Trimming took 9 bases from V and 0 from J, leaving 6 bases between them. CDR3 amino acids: CASTDSNQPQHF. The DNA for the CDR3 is TGTGCCAGTACGGATAGCAATCAGCCCCAGCATTTT.